The rows below give T cell receptor beta chains drawn from one sample of a study of blood T cells in healthy people across ages. Using its own MiXCR run on the 5' RACE reads, TCRdb lists one record per CDR3 protein. In the table there are hundreds of thousands of distinct CDR3 sequences, roughly 21% of which are singletons. Sequences were obtained from blood. Source of these receptors: a man between 65 and 85 years old in good health. Each CDR3 is given without its conserved first and last residue. D genes are given only for firm matches. Not all rows give a size; the values are once, few, many and, for expanded clones, a class.

clone size: -
D gene: TRBD2
V gene: TRBV6-2/TRBV6-3
CDR3 protein: ASSRGLAGGPWYNEQF

clone size: -
D gene: TRBD2
V gene: TRBV20-1
CDR3 protein: SAPGLAGSSYNEQF

clone size: few
D gene: TRBD1
V gene: TRBV18
CDR3 protein: ASSPYVGQGWNEQF

clone size: -
D gene: TRBD1
V gene: TRBV20-1
CDR3 protein: SASGTGEAEQY

clone size: -
D gene: -
V gene: TRBV21-1
CDR3 protein: ASSKGGDYSGDEETQY

clone size: -
D gene: -
V gene: TRBV30
CDR3 protein: AWSVTENTEAF

clone size: few
D gene: TRBD1
V gene: TRBV4-3
CDR3 protein: TSSQDTGQGEELF

clone size: -
D gene: TRBD2
V gene: TRBV28
CDR3 protein: ASSYNTAGGPPYNEQF

clone size: few
D gene: -
V gene: TRBV29-1
CDR3 protein: SVRTSNTEAF

clone size: few
D gene: -
V gene: TRBV25-1
CDR3 protein: ASSEGAGQETQY

clone size: -
D gene: TRBD2
V gene: TRBV7-3
CDR3 protein: ASSLTLGGRATDTQY

clone size: few
D gene: -
V gene: TRBV12-3/TRBV12-4
CDR3 protein: ASSLSGQRGVTQY

clone size: -
D gene: -
V gene: TRBV20-1
CDR3 protein: SARPPGASYEQY

clone size: many
D gene: -
V gene: TRBV29-1
CDR3 protein: SVLIGGRGYGYT

clone size: few
D gene: -
V gene: TRBV28
CDR3 protein: ASSTQIGQIYNEQF

clone size: -
D gene: TRBD1
V gene: TRBV28
CDR3 protein: ACSSTPGGQPQH

clone size: many
D gene: TRBD1
V gene: TRBV2
CDR3 protein: ASSEADRRQVD

clone size: few
D gene: -
V gene: TRBV2
CDR3 protein: ASSQLDKNQPQH

clone size: -
D gene: -
V gene: TRBV7-9
CDR3 protein: ASSDSDGGYT

clone size: few
D gene: TRBD2
V gene: TRBV29-1
CDR3 protein: SVVRASGVAETQY

clone size: -
D gene: -
V gene: TRBV11-2
CDR3 protein: ASSNTEQETQY

clone size: -
D gene: TRBD2
V gene: TRBV6-1
CDR3 protein: ASSGLAGVSGELF

clone size: -
D gene: -
V gene: TRBV12-5
CDR3 protein: ASGVGGNIQY

clone size: few
D gene: TRBD2
V gene: TRBV6-2/TRBV6-3
CDR3 protein: ASSPTQLAGAETQY

clone size: few
D gene: -
V gene: TRBV20-1
CDR3 protein: SAQQSVRQEQY

clone size: -
D gene: TRBD1
V gene: TRBV18
CDR3 protein: ASSPPGQPEETQY

clone size: -
D gene: -
V gene: TRBV5-1
CDR3 protein: ASSLSSPTDTQY

clone size: -
D gene: -
V gene: TRBV28
CDR3 protein: ASSFAWQETQY

clone size: few
D gene: -
V gene: TRBV9
CDR3 protein: ASSVAGSTQETQY

clone size: -
D gene: TRBD1
V gene: TRBV5-1
CDR3 protein: ASSKSGQGAGYEQY

clone size: many
D gene: TRBD2
V gene: TRBV4-3
CDR3 protein: ASSQDVAGYNEQF

clone size: few
D gene: TRBD2
V gene: TRBV10-2
CDR3 protein: ASKRLAGLYEQY

clone size: few
D gene: -
V gene: TRBV29-1
CDR3 protein: SSYSDNEQF

clone size: many
D gene: TRBD1
V gene: TRBV2
CDR3 protein: ASIWPGDRIYYNEQF

clone size: few
D gene: -
V gene: TRBV27
CDR3 protein: ASSPEGPPNQLQH

clone size: -
D gene: TRBD1
V gene: TRBV7-9
CDR3 protein: ASSNLGQGNAYEQY

clone size: few
D gene: -
V gene: TRBV29-1
CDR3 protein: SVLPGQETQY

clone size: few
D gene: -
V gene: TRBV5-1
CDR3 protein: ASSLVWGSPGEQF

clone size: -
D gene: -
V gene: TRBV3-1
CDR3 protein: ASSQDVSARAQY

clone size: -
D gene: -
V gene: TRBV5-1
CDR3 protein: ASSLSPTENYGYT

clone size: once
D gene: -
V gene: TRBV7-6
CDR3 protein: ASSLVLAKLNEQF

clone size: many
D gene: -
V gene: TRBV20-1
CDR3 protein: SARVRRGRTDTQY

clone size: few
D gene: -
V gene: TRBV6-1
CDR3 protein: ASSEGRGLSNQPQH

clone size: few
D gene: -
V gene: TRBV12-3/TRBV12-4
CDR3 protein: ASSTQRVGTRY

clone size: few
D gene: TRBD2
V gene: TRBV15
CDR3 protein: ATSREGTSVQY

clone size: -
D gene: -
V gene: TRBV7-2
CDR3 protein: ASSREVSSYEQY